The clone carrying this TCR beta chain showed up just a few times. This CDR3 has 18 residues. With 1 base clipped from V and 2 bases from J, the junction kept 9 bases outside the gene matches. The germline gives CDR1 SGHRS, CDR2 YFSETQ. The data derive from a study of T cells in Graves' hyperthyroidism and ophthalmopathy. The investigators amplified TCR beta CDR3 regions from RNA transcripts. HTBI primers were the set used in a first-round RT-PCR of the TCR CDR3. Each CDR3 protein gets one entry after TCRdb re-called the multiplex PCR reads with MiXCR. The data hold 620,000 or so distinct CDR3 sequences, with about 15% observed a single time.

Material: blood. V gene TRBV5-1 combines with J gene TRBJ2-3; the match to TRBD2 covers 11 bases. The receptor comes from a woman in her 50s with Graves' ophthalmopathy. The CDR3 spells CASSLNPGLADDTDTQYF. CDR3 nucleotides: TGCGCCAGCAGCTTGAACCCGGGACTAGCGGATGACACAGATACGCAGTATTTT.